This record covers a single TCR beta chain. Its antigen is not identified. The sample is drawn from a study of T cell repertoires in cytomegalovirus infection. Study-wide context: In public TCR beta signatures, there were indications of both CMV infection and matching HLA type.

Using its own MiXCR run on the reads, TCRdb lists one record per CDR3 protein. The sample lists roughly 280,000 distinct CDR3 sequences, roughly 21% occurring once. The germline V gene has CDR1 LGHDT and CDR2 YNNKEL (reference sequence). The CDR3 loop spans 13 amino acids. V was pared by 4 bases and J by 8 bases, with 12 bases between. The sample was cultured PBMCs, taken from culture after CMV antigen stimulation. The chain joins TRBV3-1 to TRBJ2-1; a possible D gene is TRBD2 (5 bases). The clonotype comes from a human donor in good health (CMV status not recorded). Some clones in this sample may be carry-over from other donors' samples. In DNA form, the CDR3 reads TGTGCCAGCAGCCTGCTCGGAGGTGATGAGCAGTTCTTC. Translated: CASSLLGGDEQFF.